These T cell receptor beta chains were read from a single sample in a study of tissue T cells after allogeneic stem cell transplantation. Profiled with immunoSEQ multiplex PCR; TCRdb holds only in-frame clones, not every one. The sample includes about 1,500 clones, roughly 76% seen only once; the top ten take 12%. The sequences come from esophagus tissue, collected at autopsy. All receptors derive from a woman aged 18 to 55 with breast cancer. CDR3s include the opening cysteine and the closing phenylalanine or tryptophan. A D gene is named only where the DNA matches it firmly. The size field is filled for only some rows; it gives once, few, many or a size class.

TRBV10-3	TRBJ2-1	TRBD2	once	TGTGCCATCACCCCGGGACTAGCGGGCGACAATGAGCAGTTCTTC	CAITPGLAGDNEQFF
TRBV4-3	TRBJ2-7	-	-	TGCGCCAGCAGCGAGGGTACAGGGTTTTTATCGGAGCAGTACTTC	CASSEGTGFLSEQYF
TRBV5-5	TRBJ2-7	TRBD1	-	TGTGCCAGCAGACCAACAGGGGTCTACGAGCAGTACTTC	CASRPTGVYEQYF
TRBV19	TRBJ1-3	-	-	TGTGCCAGTGCCCTGTGGGGAGACACCATATATTTT	CASALWGDTIYF
TRBV7-2	TRBJ1-1	-	-	TGTGCCAGCAGCTGGGGAGGAACTGAAGCTTTCTTT	CASSWGGTEAFF
TRBV7-2	TRBJ2-7	TRBD1	-	TGTGCCAGCAGCTTACTAGGGGGCGACGAGCAGTACTTC	CASSLLGGDEQYF
TRBV5-1	TRBJ2-1	-	-	TGCGCCAGCAGCTTGACGGGGACCGAGTACAATGAGCAGTTCTTC	CASSLTGTEYNEQFF
TRBV7-8	TRBJ2-5	TRBD2	-	TGTGCCAGCAGCTTAAGTGGACTAGCGGGGGGTTTCCAAGAGACCCAGTACTTC	CASSLSGLAGGFQETQYF
TRBV5-1	TRBJ1-6	-	once	TGCGCCAGCAGCTTTGGGGGGACTGATAATTCACCCCTCCACTTT	CASSFGGTDNSPLHF
TRBV7-6	TRBJ1-1	-	-	TGTGCCAGCAGCTTAGCAGGGCCGAGAACTGAAGCTTTCTTT	CASSLAGPRTEAFF
TRBV10-3	TRBJ1-5	-	-	TGTGCCATCAACCAGGGCGGGGGCAATCAGCCCCAGCATTTT	CAINQGGGNQPQHF
TRBV5-6	TRBJ2-5	-	few	TGTGCCAGCAGCTTGAGAGAGACCCAGTACTTC	CASSLRETQYF
TRBV19	TRBJ2-3	-	-	TGTGCCACTCAGTGGGCAGCTAGCACAGATACGCAGTATTTT	CATQWAASTDTQYF
TRBV5-6	TRBJ2-6	-	-	TGTGCCAGCAGCTTGAAGGTCTCTGGGGCCAACGTCCTGACTTTC	CASSLKVSGANVLTF
TRBV15	TRBJ2-7	TRBD1	few	TGTGCCACCAGCAGAGATCGGACAGGGAGTAGCGAGCAGTACTTC	CATSRDRTGSSEQYF
TRBV6-2/TRBV6-3	TRBJ2-4	TRBD1	-	TGTGCCAGCAGTTCGAAAACAGGGGGCGGTTATGGAAACATTCAGTACTTC	CASSSKTGGGYGNIQYF
TRBV7-2	TRBJ2-3	TRBD2	once	TGTGCCAGCAGCTTAAACGGGGGGGTGTTATCCGGCACAGATACGCAGTATTTT	CASSLNGGVLSGTDTQYF
TRBV6-2/TRBV6-3	TRBJ1-5	-	few	TGTGCCAGCAGCTCGACCAGGGGTGGCAATCAGCCCCAGCATTTT	CASSSTRGGNQPQHF
TRBV7-6	TRBJ1-4	-	-	TGTGCCAGCAGCTTACTATCCAATGAAAAACTGTTTTTT	CASSLLSNEKLFF
TRBV29-1	TRBJ1-1	-	-	TGCAGCGTTGGGGTTGCGGGTACGGCTGAAGCTTTCTTT	CSVGVAGTAEAFF
TRBV6-1	TRBJ2-7	-	-	TGTGCCAGCAGTGAGCAAACTGGGAGCTCCTACGAGCAGTACTTC	CASSEQTGSSYEQYF
TRBV12-5	TRBJ2-1	-	-	TGTGCTAGTGGTTTTAGCGTTTACAATGAGCAGTTCTTC	CASGFSVYNEQFF
TRBV7-2	TRBJ1-4	-	-	TGTGCCAGCAGCCTGGCGGCAACAGGGGAAAAACTGTTTTTT	CASSLAATGEKLFF
TRBV5-1	TRBJ2-1	TRBD2	-	TGCGCCAGCAGGTCGGGACTAGCGGGAGACGGTGAGCAGTTCTTC	CASRSGLAGDGEQFF
TRBV5-1	TRBJ2-3	TRBD2	-	TGCGCCAGCAGCTGGACTAGCGGGGGTGTGACGCAGTATTTT	CASSWTSGGVTQYF
TRBV7-9	TRBJ2-5	TRBD2	-	TGTGCCAGCAGCCCAGGGACTATCCAAGAGACCCAGTACTTC	CASSPGTIQETQYF
TRBV4-3	TRBJ2-1	TRBD1	few	TGCGCCAGCAGCCAAGGGACAGGGTCCTACAATGAGCAGTTCTTC	CASSQGTGSYNEQFF